What follows describes a single T cell receptor beta chain. Its antigen is not known. Cryopreserved PBMC, at roughly 0.85-10 million per sample, were present before DNA extraction. Survey level was the resolution at which the v3.0 immunoSEQ assay ran. Generated by immunoSEQ multiplex PCR, the TCRdb table keeps only in-frame clones and is missing some. The sample includes around 21,000 clones, roughly 80% seen only once; the top ten take 5.6%. V dropped 3 bases and J dropped 5 bases, with 8 bases sitting between them. Looked up from germline, CDR1 is SGDLS and CDR2 is YYNGEE. The CDR3 covers 13 residues. The sample is drawn from a study of long-term antiretroviral therapy in people with HIV. Study overall: By about a decade, the earliest samples predate the 2015 immediate-ART recommendation. Study-level findings and limits: Gathering of blood took place between about 2003 and 2017, possibly under older ART regimens. Documentation of ART adherence, viral resistance or therapy changes was absent.

This clonotype was sampled from a woman aged 25 to 39 with HIV. The rearrangement links TRBV9 to TRBJ2-2; D not certain. The input for sequencing was unsorted PBMCs, taken 0.2 years after starting antiretroviral therapy. CDR3 in amino acids: CASSGIFTGELFF. The CDR3 DNA is TGTGCCAGCAGCGGTATCTTTACCGGGGAGCTGTTTTTT.